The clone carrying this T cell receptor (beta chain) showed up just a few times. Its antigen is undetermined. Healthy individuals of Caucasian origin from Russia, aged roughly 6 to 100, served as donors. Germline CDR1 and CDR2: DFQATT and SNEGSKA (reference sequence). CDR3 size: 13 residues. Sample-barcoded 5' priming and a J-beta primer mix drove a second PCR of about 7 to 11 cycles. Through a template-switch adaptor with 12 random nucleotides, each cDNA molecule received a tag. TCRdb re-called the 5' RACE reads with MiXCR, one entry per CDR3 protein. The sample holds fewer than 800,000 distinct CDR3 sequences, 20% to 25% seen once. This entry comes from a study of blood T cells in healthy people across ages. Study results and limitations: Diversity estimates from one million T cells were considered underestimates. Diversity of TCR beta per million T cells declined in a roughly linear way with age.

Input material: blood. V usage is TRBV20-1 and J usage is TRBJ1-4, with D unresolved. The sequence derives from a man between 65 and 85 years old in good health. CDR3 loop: CRALDPLTEKLFF. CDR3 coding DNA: TGCAGGGCTTTGGATCCCCTTACTGAAAAACTGTTTTTT.